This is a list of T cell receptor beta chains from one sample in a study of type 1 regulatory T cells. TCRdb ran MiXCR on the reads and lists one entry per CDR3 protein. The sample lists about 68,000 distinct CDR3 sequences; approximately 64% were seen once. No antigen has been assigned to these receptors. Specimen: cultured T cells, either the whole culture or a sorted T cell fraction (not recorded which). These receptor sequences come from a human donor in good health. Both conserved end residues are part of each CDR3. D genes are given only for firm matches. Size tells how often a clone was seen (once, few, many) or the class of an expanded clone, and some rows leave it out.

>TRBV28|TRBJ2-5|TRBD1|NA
TGTGCCAGCAGTATACAGGGGGTAGAGACCCAGTACTTC
CASSIQGVETQYF
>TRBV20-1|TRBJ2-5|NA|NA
TGCAGTGCTAGAGACCCGGTGGGCAACCAAGAGACCCAGTACTTC
CSARDPVGNQETQYF
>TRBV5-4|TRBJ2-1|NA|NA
TGTGCCAGCAGCTTGAGTCTAGCGAAGAACAATGAGCAGTTCTTC
CASSLSLAKNNEQFF
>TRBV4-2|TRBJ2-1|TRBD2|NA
TGTGCCAGCAGCCAAGATAACCTAGCGGGAGGACCTCAACAGGCTTACTTC
CASSQDNLAGGPQQAYF
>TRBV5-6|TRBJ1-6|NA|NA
TGTGCCAGCAGCTTGGCCCAGGGCCATAATTCACCCCTCCACTTT
CASSLAQGHNSPLHF
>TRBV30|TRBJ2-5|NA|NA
TGTGCCTGGAGTCACCCAGCGGGAGAGACCCAGTACTTC
CAWSHPAGETQYF
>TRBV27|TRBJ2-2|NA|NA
TGTGCCAGCAGTTTACGGGGAGGGGGCTACAACACCGGGGAGCTGTTTTTT
CASSLRGGGYNTGELFF
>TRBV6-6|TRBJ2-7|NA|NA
TGTGCCAGCAGTTACTCCGCAGGGGCGAGGGAGCAGTACTTC
CASSYSAGAREQYF
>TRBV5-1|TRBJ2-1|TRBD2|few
TGCGCCAGCGCGAGCGGGAGCTTCGACTTTAATGAGCAGTTCTTC
CASASGSFDFNEQFF
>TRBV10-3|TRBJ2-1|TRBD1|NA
TGTGCCATCAGTGAGTCTAGGACAGGGGACAATGAGCAGTTCTTC
CAISESRTGDNEQFF
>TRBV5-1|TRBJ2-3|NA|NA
TGCGCCAGCAGCTTGGTAGGGTTAACAGATACGCAGTATTTT
CASSLVGLTDTQYF
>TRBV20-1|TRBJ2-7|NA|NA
TGCAGTGCTAGCTCGGGATTCTACGAGCAGTACTTC
CSASSGFYEQYF